This TCR beta chain comes out of a study of cytomegalovirus exposure and HLA in healthy donors. Study background: Earlier sequencing of about 179 million T cells yielded nearly 120 million unique TCR beta sequences.

CDR3 length: 16 residues. The germline V gene encodes CDR1 SEHNR and CDR2 FQNEAQ (reference sequence). Losses at the gene ends were 5 bases for V and 5 bases for J; bases not matched to a gene: 7. 60 Vbeta and 13 Jbeta primers were used in PCR. Here immunoSEQ multiplex PCR was the method, and the copy in TCRdb shows in-frame clones only, minus some. The data hold about 160,000 clones, with roughly four fifths observed a single time. The sequence came from a man aged 50 to 60 in good health and CMV-seropositive. The source material was PBMCs. The rearrangement uses TRBV7-9 and TRBJ2-3; 13 bases align to TRBD2. CDR3 in amino acids: CASSRTSGRGIDTQYF. The CDR3 nucleotides read TGTGCCAGCAGCCGGACTAGCGGGAGAGGTATAGATACGCAGTATTTT.